This T cell receptor beta chain came from a study of a mutant IDH1 vaccine in newly diagnosed glioma (dated by TCRdb to the early 2020s). As for the study more broadly: In the chemotherapy-containing groups, vaccination started alongside temozolomide cycles, whereas in patients who had radiotherapy alone it started 4-6 weeks after radiotherapy. The roughly 35 treated patients were approximately 62% male and roughly 40% female, with a mean age of approximately 38 years. Before enrollment, patients had received standard therapy of radiotherapy alone, temozolomide alone, or radiochemotherapy with temozolomide; most received the combination. The week-35 safety follow-up was designated visit V12, and the week-47 end of study was designated visit V13. Peripheral blood was drawn at six visits: V03 (baseline), V05, V07, V10, V12 and V13. Longitudinal TCRB deep sequencing was performed for some 25 treated patients wherever samples were available for exploratory analyses. Results and caveats for the whole study, not just this receptor: Pseudoprogression seemed to be unrelated to changes in the top peripheral T cell clonotypes found by TCRB sequencing. It was noted by the authors that analyses of patient blood samples could not be reproduced owing to sample limitations. Availability determined which PBMC samples were chosen for TCRB deep sequencing. Immune responses induced by the vaccine were seen in 90% to 95% of patients across multiple MHC alleles.

In the paper's terms, the time point label means: week 35, safety follow-up. Each vaccine dose, consisting of 300 ug of a 20-mer mutant IDH1 peptide in Montanide, was administered subcutaneously with topical imiquimod. Patients were given eight vaccinations, in weeks 1, 3, 5, 7, 11, 15, 19 and 23, which matched visits V03 through V10. The donors had newly diagnosed IDH1-mutant astrocytomas of WHO grade 3 or 4 that showed loss of nuclear ATRX. The samples were drawn from NOA16, a multicentre, single-arm, open-label phase I trial in Germany that tested a mutant IDH1 peptide vaccine in humans for the first time. Genomic DNA for TCRB sequencing was isolated from EDTA blood with the DNeasy Blood and Tissue Kit. This clone has just one count. Its antigen remains undetermined. No base quality information exists; no much larger clone differs at one position. The protocol used for the library was the immunoSEQ multiplex PCR assay. Following the manufacturer's protocol, the hsTCRB Kit was used to amplify rearranged TCR beta chain sequences. An Illumina MiSeq was used to sequence the TCRB libraries. Concerning the study's data processing: The kit vendor's proprietary platform handled demultiplexing, trimming and gene mapping. TCRdb mirrors the immuneACCESS table, restricted to in-frame sequences. Some clones are absent from its copies; in checked studies, under half trace to an unresolved V gene, and the reason for the others is unknown. V and J calls and clone size come straight from that table; D and trimming were deduced from the DNA. Across this sample there are around 50,000 clones, with more than 75% seen only once. 5.7% of the sample rests with the top ten.

V is cut by 5 bases and J by 3 bases, and the space between the germline ends is 14 bases. The CDR1 and CDR2 encoded by the germline V gene (reference sequence) are LNHDA and SQIVND. The CDR3 sequence holds 15 residues, the cysteine and phenylalanine included. CDR3 DNA only is kept here, 45 bases in frame from base 1. The sequence was collected from a woman aged 40 to 50 with glioma. Sequencing was performed on PBMCs, taken from a glioma patient whose treatment included an IDH1 peptide vaccine. This sequence uses TRBV19 and TRBJ1-5; no D gene is confidently identified. CDR3 reads: CASSPTESSNQPQHF. The nucleotide sequence reads as follows: TGTGCCAGTAGTCCAACCGAAAGCTCCAATCAGCCCCAGCATTTT.